These 23 T cell receptor beta chains came from one sample sequenced in a study of OX40 agonist ivuxolimab in advanced cancers. Library method: the immunoSEQ multiplex PCR assay. TCRdb holds this immuneACCESS table with in-frame rearrangements only. Some clones are missing; in checked studies, unresolved V genes explain under half, and the rest has no known cause. In this sample the table shows 100,000 to 150,000 clones, around 93% of which occur a single time. The ten largest make up approximately 0.15% of the sample. This material consisted of CD4+ or CD8+ T cells sorted from blood, taken in a trial of the OX40 agonist ivuxolimab. The source is an adult with an advanced solid tumor such as melanoma, head and neck, liver or kidney cancer.

The rearrangement uses TRBV18 and TRBJ1-5; 9 nucleotides agree with TRBD1. This CDR3 has 17 residues. Germline V CDR1 and CDR2: KGHSH, LQKENI. V shed 5 bases and J 0 bases; nucleotides not matched to a gene: 8. The CDR3 loop reads CASSSGQGSYSNQPQHF. The CDR3 DNA reads as TGTGCCAGCTCATCGGGACAGGGTTCCTATAGCAATCAGCCCCAGCATTTT.

The chain links TRBV7-3 to TRBJ1-2, with D possibly TRBD1 on 6 matching bases. The germline V gene has CDR1 SGHTA and CDR2 FQGTGA. The CDR3 is 15 amino acids. V lost 2 bases and J lost 5, with 15 bases in between. The CDR3 bases are TGTGCCAGCAGCTTAGGCCCGGGACAAGCTTATGGCTACACCTTC. Its translation is CASSLGPGQAYGYTF.

The gene calls are TRBV2 and TRBJ2-7, with D maybe TRBD2 (5 bases). Germline V CDR1 and CDR2: SNHLY, FYNNEI. This CDR3 comprises 15 residues. The germline V and J ends were trimmed by 2 bases and 4 bases, with 15 bases remaining between them. CDR3 in DNA: TGTGCCAGCAGTGAACCGGCCGAGCGAGGGTACGAGCAGTACTTC. As protein: CASSEPAERGYEQYF.

CDR3 bases: TGTGCCAGCAGCACACCGACAGGGCGAAGCGAGCAGTACTTC. Protein product: CASSTPTGRSEQYF. The V call is TRBV28, the J call TRBJ2-7; 7 bases match TRBD1. Germline V gene sequence: CDR1 MDHEN, CDR2 SYDVKM. The V and J ends lost 6 bases and 6 bases, in that order; junction bases with no gene match: 11. The CDR3 is 14 residues long.

V and J are TRBV6-6 and TRBJ1-5; no definite D call. The V gene's germline CDR1 is MNHNY and CDR2 SVGAGI (reference sequence). The germline V and J ends were trimmed by 8 bases and 1 base, with 18 bases remaining between them. The CDR3 extends over 16 amino acids. CDR3 region: CASQSGSRGSNQPQHF. CDR3 nucleotides: TGTGCCAGCCAATCGGGGTCGCGCGGGAGCAATCAGCCCCAGCATTTT.

This chain uses TRBV5-6 with TRBJ1-2; D unclear. CDR3 length: 14 residues. The ends were cut back, 0 bases at V and 8 bases at J, with 14 bases in the middle. Germline loops: CDR1 SGHDT, CDR2 YYEEEE. CDR3 amino acids: CASSLDRRTFGYTF. The CDR3 DNA sequence: TGTGCCAGCAGCTTGGATCGACGGACCTTCGGCTACACCTTC. Drawing the rest from reference TRBV5-6 and TRBJ1-2, the complete variable domain is DAGVTQSPTHLIKTRGQQVTLRCSPKSGHDTVSWYQQALGQGPQFIFQYYEEEERQRGNFPDRFSGHQFPNYSSELNVNALLLGDSALYLCASSLDRRTFGYTFGSGTRLTVV.

The chain links TRBV2 to TRBJ2-5, with TRBD2 as a possible D gene (5 bases). V was cut by 4 bases and J by 5 bases, with 8 bases left in between. Germline CDR1 reads SNHLY; CDR2 reads FYNNEI. The CDR3 length is 12 residues. CDR3 bases: TGTGCCAGCAGTGTAACGGGGGAGACCCAGTACTTC. Residues: CASSVTGETQYF.

The chain couples TRBV19 to TRBJ1-2; D may be TRBD1 (5 bases). V lost 6 bases and J 3 bases, leaving 11 bases between the germline ends. The CDR3 is 13 amino acids. The germline CDR1 and CDR2 sequences are LNHDA and SQIVND (reference sequence). This CDR3 is CASRSGRDYGYTF. DNA of the CDR3: TGTGCCAGTAGATCGGGACGGGACTATGGCTACACCTTC.

The chain has TRBV28 and TRBJ1-1; 10 bases line up with TRBD1. Trimming cost V 7 bases and J 3 bases; bases outside gene matches: 5. Germline V gene sequence: CDR1 MDHEN, CDR2 SYDVKM. The length of the CDR3 is 14 residues. CDR3 sequence: CASKWGTGDTEAFF. The CDR3 coding sequence is TGTGCCAGCAAATGGGGGACAGGGGACACTGAAGCTTTCTTT.

The chain couples TRBV7-8 to TRBJ2-2, with a weak D call TRBD1 (6 bases). Germline V gene sequence: CDR1 SGHVS, CDR2 FQNEAQ. The CDR3 spans 16 residues. The V gene lost 5 bases and the J gene lost 4 bases, with 17 bases spanning the gap. The CDR3 nucleotides are TGTGCCAGCAGCGGCCGGGCAGGGGCCATCACCGGGGAGCTGTTTTTT. It codes for CASSGRAGAITGELFF.

This clone has only one observation. V is TRBV19 and J is TRBJ1-2, with 8 bases identical to TRBD1. In germline, CDR1 is LNHDA, CDR2 SQIVND (reference sequence). The CDR3 is 15 residues long. V was clipped by 4 bases and J by 1 base; unmatched bases: 5. The CDR3 loop reads CASSTLGQVNYGYTF. The CDR3 nucleotides read TGTGCCAGTAGTACCCTGGGACAGGTTAACTATGGCTACACCTTC.

This clone came up once. The chain carries TRBV5-1 and TRBJ1-4, with D tentatively TRBD1 (6 bases). V was clipped by 4 bases and J by 0 bases, with 13 bases between them. CDR1 and CDR2 (germline): SGHRS, YFSETQ. This CDR3 is built from 16 residues. The DNA for the CDR3 is TGCGCCAGCAGCGCGACAGGTACCGCAACTAATGAAAAACTGTTTTTT. Translating it yields CASSATGTATNEKLFF.

This chain uses TRBV6-5 with TRBJ2-2; the D is unclear. Germline CDR1 and CDR2: MNHEY and SVGAGI. Between the trimmed V and J ends, which lost 4 bases and 1 base, there was a span of 4 bases. The CDR3 runs to 13 residues. CDR3 DNA: TGTGCCAGCAGTTCAGTGAACACCGGGGAGCTGTTTTTT. It yields the protein CASSSVNTGELFF.

This chain links TRBV6-6 with TRBJ2-2; D is uncertain. Trimming took 0 bases from V and 5 from J, leaving 10 bases between them. This CDR3 comprises 15 residues. Looked up from germline, CDR1 is MNHNY and CDR2 is SVGAGI (reference sequence). The CDR3 region is CASSYSLLDTGELFF. The CDR3, as DNA: TGTGCCAGCAGTTACTCTCTTTTGGATACCGGGGAGCTGTTTTTT.

V and J are TRBV7-3 and TRBJ2-5, with 11 bases matching TRBD2. Germline loops: CDR1 SGHTA, CDR2 FQGTGA. This CDR3 region has 16 residues. V was pared by 2 bases and J by 1 base, with 3 bases of the junction left unmatched. CDR3 DNA: TGTGCCAGCAGCTTAGGTCTAGCGGGGGGCCAAGAGACCCAGTACTTC. This codes for CASSLGLAGGQETQYF.

J is TRBJ1-2 and V is TRBV6-5; tentative D call: TRBD1 (6 bases). The CDR3 spans 15 residues. The germline V gene encodes CDR1 MNHEY and CDR2 SVGAGI. The ends were cut back, 0 bases at V and 4 bases at J, with 12 bases in the middle. The CDR3, as DNA: TGTGCCAGCAGTTACTCCCAGGGGAGCCGCTATGGCTACACCTTC. Residues: CASSYSQGSRYGYTF.

This sequence joins TRBV5-1 and TRBJ2-4, with 9 nucleotides matching TRBD2. Germline CDR1 SGHRS, CDR2 YFSETQ. This CDR3 has 14 residues. J lost 9 bases, V lost 3 bases, and 7 bases had no gene match. The CDR3 region is CASSSLAGEGIQYF. CDR3 coding DNA: TGCGCCAGCAGCTCGTTAGCGGGAGAGGGCATTCAGTACTTC.

This clone showed up just once. The V gene is TRBV7-3, the J gene TRBJ2-3; 7 nucleotides agree with TRBD2. The V segment lost 6 bases and the J segment 2 bases; nucleotides outside the gene matches: 17. CDR3 size: 18 residues. CDR1 SGHTA and CDR2 FQGTGA come from the germline V gene. The CDR3 bases are TGTGCCAGCAGTCTTAAACCCTCTTCCGGGGGGAACACAGATACGCAGTATTTT. Translated: CASSLKPSSGGNTDTQYF.

The CDR3 here is CASSLGGAGNEKLFF. The CDR3 nucleotides read TGTGCCAGCAGTTTGGGGGGAGCGGGCAATGAAAAACTGTTTTTT. V is TRBV28 and J is TRBJ1-4; D possibly corresponds to TRBD1 (5 bases). Trimming pared 3 bases from V and 5 bases from J, leaving 13 bases between. This CDR3 has 15 amino acids. From germline, CDR1 is MDHEN and CDR2 SYDVKM.

The chain joins TRBV14 to TRBJ1-6; D is uncertain. This CDR3 spans 13 amino acids. CDR1 is SGHDN and CDR2 is FVKESK in the germline V gene. The V and J ends lost 1 base and 7 bases respectively, with 5 bases between them. For the CDR3, the DNA is TGTGCCAGCAGCCAAGTGGGGAATTCACCCCTCCACTTT. Translated: CASSQVGNSPLHF.

The chain joins TRBV7-2 to TRBJ1-3, with D possibly TRBD1 on 6 matching bases. V was cut by 1 base and J by 3 bases, with 10 bases left in between. The germline gives CDR1 SGHTA, CDR2 FQGNSA. The length of the CDR3 is 15 residues. In nucleotides, the CDR3 is TGTGCCAGCAGCTTAGTCAGGGGCGGTGGAAACACCATATATTTT. Translated, it gives CASSLVRGGGNTIYF.

The rearrangement joins TRBV10-3 to TRBJ2-7; no firm D call. CDR1 ENHRY and CDR2 SYGVKD come from the germline V gene. The CDR3 is made up of 11 amino acids. V was shortened by 4 bases and J by 3 bases, with 4 bases between the two germline ends. The CDR3 loop reads CAISGDYEQYF. The CDR3 nucleotides are TGTGCCATCAGTGGGGACTACGAGCAGTACTTC.

The chain combines TRBV5-1 with TRBJ2-2; 11 positions match TRBD1. This CDR3 comprises 15 residues. The germline V gene has CDR1 SGHRS and CDR2 YFSETQ. Trimming removed 4 bases from V and 5 bases from J; junction bases left unmatched: 4. The CDR3 coding sequence is TGCGCCAGCAGCGCCGGGACAGGGGGTACCGGGGAGCTGTTTTTT. This gives the protein CASSAGTGGTGELFF. Full variable domain (missing parts from reference TRBV5-1 and TRBJ2-2): KAGVTQTPRYLIKTRGQQVTLSCSPISGHRSVSWYQQTPGQGLQFLFEYFSETQRNKGNFPGRFSGRQFSNSRSEMNVSTLELGDSALYLCASSAGTGGTGELFFGEGSRLTVL.